The T cell receptor beta chain described here comes from a study of CD8 T cells in ankylosing spondylitis. Notes on this clonotype: Its antigen is unidentified.

Trimming removed 1 base at V and 4 bases at J, with 13 bases between. Germline V gene data show CDR1 as MDHEN and CDR2 as SYDVKM. The CDR3 spans 15 residues. Quantitative 5'-RACE was performed with molecular barcodes, and it yielded the TCR beta libraries. MiXCR, applied by TCRdb to the 5' RACE reads, yields one record per CDR3 protein. The sample has about 140,000 distinct CDR3 sequences, roughly 8.8% seen once. General study results and limits: Disease-associated clones were CD8+ and fairly uncommon in peripheral blood. According to the report, clones linked to the disease were significantly enriched in matched synovial fluid samples taken from ankylosing spondylitis patients.

This TCR came from a male donor with ankylosing spondylitis. The sample was synovial fluid, either unsorted or a sorted T cell fraction (not recorded which). V gene TRBV28 combines with J gene TRBJ2-5; possibly TRBD1 for D (6 bases). CDR3 DNA sequence: TGTGCCAGCAGTTTATCCCAGACAGGTATAGAGACCCAGTACTTC. It encodes CASSLSQTGIETQYF.